Presented here are 30 T cell receptor beta chains from one specimen sequenced in a study of blood T cell repertoires in COVID-19. Sequenced by immunoSEQ multiplex PCR; TCRdb stores in-frame clones only, minus some. This table holds 200,000 to 250,000 clones, more than 80% found once. Input material: peripheral blood. These receptor sequences come from a human donor in a cohort sampled during active COVID-19.

There are a few counts of this clone. This chain joins TRBV7-6 and TRBJ2-1, with 13 nucleotides matching TRBD2. V lost 7 bases, J lost 7 bases, and 4 bases stayed unmatched. Per germline, CDR1 SGHVS and CDR2 FNYEAQ. This CDR3 contains 14 residues. DNA for the CDR3: TGTGCCAGCACCGGACTAGCGGGAGAAAATGAGCAGTTCTTC. It specifies CASTGLAGENEQFF.

The chain carries TRBV11-3 and TRBJ2-7; D may be TRBD1 (6 bases). The CDR3 contains 15 residues. CDR1 is SGHNT, CDR2 YENEEA, per germline. Trimming stripped 2 bases from V and 0 bases from J, with 11 bases between. The CDR3 loop reads CASSLRGRISYEQYF. Here the CDR3 DNA reads TGTGCCAGCAGCTTAAGGGGGAGAATCTCCTACGAGCAGTACTTC. Using reference TRBV11-3 and TRBJ2-7 for the parts outside the CDR3, the full variable domain is EAGVVQSPRYKIIEKKQPVAFWCNPISGHNTLYWYLQNLGQGPELLIRYENEEAVDDSQLPKDRFSAERLKGVDSTLKIQPAELGDSAVYLCASSLRGRISYEQYFGPGTRLTVT.

The V call is TRBV6-6, the J call TRBJ2-5; D gene unclear. This CDR3 has 15 residues. From germline, CDR1 is MNHNY and CDR2 SVGAGI (reference sequence). The ends were cut back, 8 bases at V and 0 bases at J, with 16 bases in the middle. The CDR3 region is CASCDATRYQETQYF. CDR3 DNA: TGTGCCAGCTGTGACGCGACTCGGTACCAAGAGACCCAGTACTTC.

The chain joins TRBV28 to TRBJ1-5; D possibly corresponds to TRBD1 (6 bases). Deletions cut 0 bases from V and 6 bases from J, with 15 bases between. The germline V gene encodes CDR1 MDHEN and CDR2 SYDVKM. The CDR3 contains 16 residues. CDR3 DNA: TGTGCCAGCAGTTTATGGGGGGCTGGGGGTCCTCAGCCCCAGCATTTT. This codes for CASSLWGAGGPQPQHF.

In DNA, the CDR3 is TGTGCCAGCAGCCAGGGGTGGGGTGAAAAACTGTTTTTT. Translating it yields CASSQGWGEKLFF. The V call is TRBV2, the J call TRBJ1-4; TRBD1 is a possible D gene (6 bases). Trimming pared 6 bases from V and 7 bases from J, leaving 12 bases between. Germline V lookup: CDR1 SNHLY, CDR2 FYNNEI. The CDR3 is 13 amino acids.

The chain couples TRBV10-3 to TRBJ1-1; 11 bases are a match to TRBD1. In germline, CDR1 is ENHRY, CDR2 SYGVKD. The CDR3 runs 16 residues. J gave up 5 bases and V 6 bases, and 11 bases lay outside the gene matches. The CDR3 DNA sequence: TGTGCCATCAGGGGGGACAGGGGGATGGGAAAAACTGAAGCTTTCTTT. Encoded protein: CAIRGDRGMGKTEAFF.

DNA for the CDR3: TGTGCCAGCTCACTTGACTTTGACGGCTTATTAGGAAACACCATATATTTT. As protein: CASSLDFDGLLGNTIYF. The rearrangement uses TRBV18 and TRBJ1-3; D call uncertain. V was shortened by 4 bases and J by 4 bases, with 20 bases between the two germline ends. Germline CDR1 KGHSH, CDR2 LQKENI. This CDR3 spans 17 amino acids.

The chain employs TRBV6-5 and TRBJ1-5, with D tentatively TRBD1 (6 bases). Germline V gene data show CDR1 as MNHEY and CDR2 as SVGAGI. The ends were cut back, 6 bases at V and 5 bases at J, with 14 bases in the middle. CDR3 size: 14 residues. CDR3 residues: CASSFSGADQPQHF. The CDR3 bases are TGTGCCAGCAGCTTCTCAGGGGCTGATCAGCCCCAGCATTTT.

The chain is built from TRBV2 and TRBJ2-1; D call uncertain. CDR1 and CDR2 (germline): SNHLY, FYNNEI. The CDR3 spans 14 residues. V lost 2 bases and J lost 3, with 8 bases in between. CDR3 sequence (DNA): TGTGCCAGCAGTGAAAACCTTAGCTACAATGAGCAGTTCTTC. The encoded protein is CASSENLSYNEQFF.

This chain uses TRBV27 with TRBJ2-1; D possibly corresponds to TRBD2 (5 bases). Germline CDR1 reads MNHEY; CDR2 reads SMNVEV (reference sequence). Trimming took off 1 base at V and 9 bases at J, with 10 bases between the two ends. The CDR3 sequence is 13 residues long. This CDR3 is CASSLYQGSEQFF. The CDR3 bases are TGTGCCAGCAGTTTATACCAAGGGAGTGAGCAGTTCTTC.

V is TRBV25-1 and J is TRBJ1-1; no clear D. The germline V and J ends were trimmed by 0 bases and 5 bases, with 22 bases remaining between them. The CDR3 length is 18 residues. Germline CDR1 reads MGHDK; CDR2 reads SYGVNS. The CDR3 spells CASSEYNRFKEVGTEAFF. In nucleotides, the CDR3 is TGTGCCAGCAGTGAATATAATCGGTTTAAGGAGGTTGGAACTGAAGCTTTCTTT.

The rearrangement joins TRBV3-1 (or the pseudogene TRBV3-2) to TRBJ1-5; perhaps TRBD1 as D (5 bases). The CDR3 runs 13 residues. Looked up from germline, CDR1 is LGHDT and CDR2 is YNNKEL (reference sequence). Trimming cost V 0 bases and J 8 bases, with 8 bases left between them. The DNA of the CDR3 is TGTGCCAGCAGCCAAGATTCGGGGGAGCCCCAGCATTTT. Translated: CASSQDSGEPQHF.

This chain uses TRBV6-5 with TRBJ2-3; 10 nucleotides line up with TRBD2. J was trimmed by 11 bases and V by 6 bases; bases with no gene match: 5. The CDR3 runs to 12 residues. From germline, CDR1 is MNHEY and CDR2 SVGAGI. DNA of the CDR3: TGTGCCAGCAGCTCCGCTAGCGGGGGGCAGTATTTT. It codes for CASSSASGGQYF.

The chain combines TRBV24-1 with TRBJ2-3, with a tentative D call TRBD1 (5 bases). This CDR3 has 16 amino acids. The germline gives CDR1 KGHDR, CDR2 SFDVKD. V lost 0 bases and J lost 2, with 11 bases in between. This CDR3 reads CATSDLGSGYTDTQYF. The CDR3 DNA reads TGTGCCACCAGTGATTTGGGGTCAGGGTACACAGATACGCAGTATTTT.

This clone has more than one count but fewer than ten. The CDR3 reads CASSTPWRHANTGELFF. CDR3 sequence (DNA): TGTGCCAGCAGCACCCCTTGGCGGCATGCGAACACCGGGGAGCTGTTTTTT. The chain employs TRBV7-6 and TRBJ2-2; no clear D gene. CDR1 and CDR2 (germline): SGHVS, FNYEAQ. V dropped 5 bases and J dropped 0 bases, with 16 bases sitting between them. CDR3 length equals 17 residues.

This clone was seen more than once but under ten times. This chain's CDR3 is CASSQLAGPMNTEAFF. Written as DNA, the CDR3 is TGCGCCAGCAGCCAATTGGCTGGGCCGATGAACACTGAAGCTTTCTTT. The V call is TRBV4-1, the J call TRBJ1-1; D gene ambiguous. Germline V gene data show CDR1 as MGHRA and CDR2 as YSYEKL. The ends were cut back, 2 bases at V and 0 bases at J, with 13 bases in the middle. The CDR3 is 16 residues long.

J is TRBJ1-3 and V is TRBV11-2; D perhaps matches TRBD1 (5 bases). This CDR3 comprises 15 residues. Trimming left V 0 bases short and J 4 bases short, with 10 bases between. CDR1 SGHAT and CDR2 FQNNGV come from the germline V gene. CDR3: CASSLDRVPGNTIYF. The CDR3 nucleotides are TGTGCCAGCAGCTTAGACAGGGTCCCCGGAAACACCATATATTTT.

V and J are TRBV7-2 and TRBJ1-4; no reliable D call. This CDR3 region has 15 residues. The V end lost 2 bases, the J end lost 2 bases, and 9 bases lay between the germline ends. Germline V gene lookup returns CDR1 SGHTA and CDR2 FQGNSA. The CDR3 DNA reads TGTGCCAGCAGCTTAACTAGTAACACTAATGAAAAACTGTTTTTT. It is translated as CASSLTSNTNEKLFF.

The CDR3 region is CPRRRQGASNQPQHF. The CDR3 region has the DNA TGCCCCCGCCGCCGACAGGGGGCGAGCAATCAGCCCCAGCATTTT. The rearrangement uses TRBV10-2 and TRBJ1-5; 10 nucleotides line up with TRBD1. This CDR3 contains 15 residues. Germline loops: CDR1 WSHSY, CDR2 SAAADI.

The rearrangement links TRBV27 to TRBJ1-5; D is unresolved. This CDR3 spans 14 amino acids. Germline V gene sequence: CDR1 MNHEY, CDR2 SMNVEV (reference sequence). Trimming stripped 2 bases from V and 7 bases from J, with 12 bases between. The CDR3 loop reads CASSLRGVGQPQHF. CDR3 coding DNA: TGTGCCAGCAGTTTACGGGGAGTCGGCCAGCCCCAGCATTTT.

V gene TRBV7-2 combines with J gene TRBJ2-7; 7 positions match TRBD2. V trimming: 3 bases; J trimming: 2 bases; junction bases outside the gene matches: 4. From germline, CDR1 is SGHTA and CDR2 FQGNSA. The CDR3 is 14 residues long. The DNA of the CDR3 is TGTGCCAGCAGCTTCGCGGGAGCCGCCTACGAGCAGTACTTC. It translates to CASSFAGAAYEQYF.

V gene TRBV7-6 combines with J gene TRBJ2-3, with 11 bases fitting TRBD2. With V trimmed by 5 bases and J by 2 bases, 6 bases remained unmatched. The CDR3 loop spans 16 amino acids. CDR1 and CDR2 (germline): SGHVS, FNYEAQ. In DNA form, the CDR3 reads TGTGCCAGCAGCCTAACTAGCGGGGGCAACACAGATACGCAGTATTTT. The encoded protein is CASSLTSGGNTDTQYF.

This rearrangement joins TRBV2 to TRBJ2-3; 8 nucleotides line up with TRBD2. The ends lost 4 bases at V and 4 bases at J; junction bases unmatched: 1. The CDR3 totals 13 residues. The germline CDR1 and CDR2 sequences are SNHLY and FYNNEI. The CDR3 coding sequence is TGTGCCAGCAGTGCACTAGCGGCAGATACGCAGTATTTT. Its translation is CASSALAADTQYF.

The rearrangement uses TRBV12-3 or TRBV12-4 and TRBJ1-2; TRBD1 is a possible D gene (5 bases). Trimming pared 7 bases from V and 4 bases from J, leaving 13 bases between. The CDR3 covers 13 residues. CDR3 in DNA: TGTGCCAGCACCAGGGCCGAAGTCTATGGCTACACCTTC. Encoded protein: CASTRAEVYGYTF.

This clone showed up just a few times. The chain is built from TRBV7-9 and TRBJ1-3; D uncertain. This CDR3 is built from 15 residues. Germline CDR1 reads SEHNR; CDR2 reads FQNEAQ (reference sequence). Trimming took 3 bases from V and 8 from J, leaving 17 bases between them. The CDR3 nucleotides are TGTGCCAGCAGCTTTACGGCAGTGCCCGAGGACACCATATATTTT. Protein: CASSFTAVPEDTIYF.

The chain joins TRBV7-3 to TRBJ2-2; D gene ambiguous. Deletions cut 0 bases from V and 3 bases from J, with 8 bases between. Germline loops: CDR1 SGHTA, CDR2 FQGTGA. CDR3 size: 15 residues. The CDR3 nucleotides read TGTGCCAGCAGCTTAACTGCACACGACACCGGGGAGCTGTTTTTT. It specifies CASSLTAHDTGELFF.

The V and J genes are TRBV7-3 and TRBJ1-6; D is possibly TRBD1 (6 bases). This CDR3 contains 14 residues. Germline V gene data show CDR1 as SGHTA and CDR2 as FQGTGA. With 2 bases removed from V and 10 bases from J, the gap between germline ends came to 12 bases. CDR3 DNA sequence: TGTGCCAGCAGCTTATCAGGGGTTGGATCACCCCTCCACTTT. Translated: CASSLSGVGSPLHF.

CDR3 amino acids: CASSPEGMETQYF. CDR3 bases: TGTGCCAGCAGCCCGGAGGGGATGGAGACCCAGTACTTC. V usage is TRBV11-2 and J usage is TRBJ2-5; possible D gene TRBD2, 6 bases. Trimming removed 5 bases from V and 5 bases from J, with 12 bases in between. The CDR3 loop spans 13 amino acids. The germline V gene encodes CDR1 SGHAT and CDR2 FQNNGV.

This clone was seen just once. The V and J genes are TRBV10-3 and TRBJ2-7; possibly TRBD2 for D (6 bases). Germline values: CDR1 ENHRY, CDR2 SYGVKD. CDR3 length: 12 amino acids. V was pared by 8 bases and J by 0 bases, with 8 bases between. In DNA, the CDR3 is TGTGCCATCCGGAGGGACTCCTACGAGCAGTACTTC. Translation gives CAIRRDSYEQYF.

Only a few counts were recorded for this clone. This chain uses TRBV5-1 with TRBJ1-3, with a possible D match to TRBD1 (5 bases). The CDR3 has 15 residues. V was pared by 7 bases and J by 2 bases, with 16 bases between. Germline CDR1 is SGHRS and CDR2 is YFSETQ. The CDR3 region is CASGSSGTTGNTIYF. The CDR3 bases are TGCGCCAGCGGCTCCAGCGGGACTACTGGAAACACCATATATTTT.